The T cell receptor (beta chain) described here comes from a study of T cells in localized non-small cell lung cancer. Germline loops: CDR1 SGHRS, CDR2 YFSETQ. V was pared by 5 bases and J by 4 bases, with 9 bases between. The CDR3 has 12 residues. Libraries were prepared by immunoSEQ multiplex PCR; TCRdb keeps only in-frame clonotypes and omits some of them. The repertoire includes roughly 89,000 clones, approximately 90% of them detected once, and about 4% sits in the top ten. The V call is TRBV5-1, the J call TRBJ1-2; D call uncertain. This clonotype originated in a woman aged 35-75 years with stage II squamous cell lung carcinoma. The source was PBMCs, collected before any cancer treatment. CDR3 DNA: TGCGCCAGCAGTTCCGGCGGCTATGGCTACACCTTC. Encoded protein: CASSSGGYGYTF.